Listed here are 5 T cell receptor beta chains from one sample, sequenced in a study of blood T cell repertoires in COVID-19 (dated by TCRdb to the early 2020s). To prepare the library, the immunoSEQ multiplex PCR assay was applied. TCRdb provides this immuneACCESS table in a form limited to in-frame rearrangements. Some clones are lacking; in checked studies, under half of them reflect an unresolved V gene, and why the rest are absent is not known. The sample includes about 110,000 clones, with about 80% observed a single time. The ten largest clones represent more than 3.5% of the sample. Material for sequencing was peripheral blood. These receptor sequences come from a woman older than 75 with acute or convalescent COVID-19.

This chain joins TRBV5-4 and TRBJ2-2; TRBD1 matches 7 bases. Germline V lookup: CDR1 SGHNT, CDR2 YYREEE (reference sequence). V was clipped by 4 bases and J by 4 bases; unmatched bases: 7. This CDR3 spans 15 amino acids. Written as DNA, the CDR3 is TGTGCCAGCAGCGCGGACAGGTGGACCACCGGGGAGCTGTTTTTT. It specifies CASSADRWTTGELFF.

This clone occurred once. V and J are TRBV4-2 and TRBJ2-2; 8 bases are a match to TRBD1. The CDR3 spans 17 residues. CDR1 is LGHNA and CDR2 is YNFKEQ in the germline V gene. Trimming cost V 1 base and J 3 bases; bases outside gene matches: 7. CDR3 protein: CASSQVLGQGDTGELFF. Written as DNA, the CDR3 is TGTGCCAGCAGCCAAGTTCTTGGACAGGGCGACACCGGGGAGCTGTTTTTT.

The gene calls are TRBV30 and TRBJ2-3; 16 bases are a match to TRBD2. This CDR3 comprises 16 residues. Germline-derived CDR1 and CDR2 are GTSNPN and SVGIG (reference sequence). J lost 6 bases, V lost 7 bases, and 10 bases had no gene match. DNA of the CDR3: TGTGCCTTAGAAGAGGGACTAGCGGGAGGGGCGGATACGCAGTATTTT. Encoded protein: CALEEGLAGGADTQYF.

This chain joins TRBV21-1 and TRBJ1-5; the D segment call TRBD1 is taken from the table without a DNA check. TRBV21-1 is listed as a pseudogene. The CDR3 contains 18 residues. CDR3 bases: TGTGCCAGCAGCAAAGAAGTAAGAACAGGTGGGCTCAATCAGCCCCAGCATTTT. It translates to CASSKEVRTGGLNQPQHF.

This clone was seen a few times. The chain employs TRBV6-2 or TRBV6-3 and TRBJ2-3; possibly TRBD2 for D (5 bases). The V end was cut by 4 bases, the J end by 6 bases, with 14 bases between. This CDR3 spans 14 amino acids. The germline gives CDR1 MNHEY, CDR2 SVGEGT. The CDR3: CASSSQRRRDTQYF. CDR3 DNA sequence: TGTGCCAGCAGTTCGCAGCGGCGCAGGGATACGCAGTATTTT.